These 30 T cell receptor beta chains originate from one sample sequenced in a study of human T cells and chemical hapten exposure (dated by TCRdb to about 2021). Library preparation used RACE. Sequencing took place on a NextSeq 500. TCRdb reworked the public reads: Q25 trimming with fastp, MiXCR clone assembly, productive beta chains retained. One record per CDR3 amino acid sequence lists the most common genes and DNA. The sample table lists about 71,000 distinct CDR3 sequences, 8.5% to 14% of them with a count of one. The ten largest clones take up roughly 1.5% of the sample. Read against the paper, the sample's time point label means: patch test 3, about 24 weeks after DPC sensitization. Interpreted using the paper, the treatment or condition label stands for: therapeutic diphenylcyclopropenone sensitization with weekly scalp DPC. The sample consisted of whole blood, taken in connection with sensitization to the hapten diphenylcyclopropenone (DPC). The origin of the receptors is a woman aged 50 to 65 with alopecia areata. Some clones in this sample may be carry-over from other donors' samples.

J is TRBJ2-3 and V is TRBV7-2; possibly TRBD2 for D (6 bases). V lost 5 bases and J lost 2, with 17 bases in between. CDR1 and CDR2 from the germline V gene are SGHTA and FQGNSA. This CDR3 contains 16 residues. The CDR3 sequence: CASSPNPSEDTDTQYF. Written as DNA, the CDR3 is TGTGCCAGCAGCCCCAACCCTAGCGAGGACACAGATACGCAGTATTTT. Complete variable domain (other parts from reference TRBV7-2 and TRBJ2-3): GAGVSQSPSNKVTEKGKDVELRCDPISGHTALYWYRQSLGQGLEFLIYFQGNSAPDKSGLPSDRFSAERTGGSVSTLTIQRTQQEDSAVYLCASSPNPSEDTDTQYFGPGTRLTVL.

This clonotype was picked up many times. This chain uses TRBV12-5 with TRBJ2-1; D is undetermined. With 1 base removed from V and 9 bases from J, the gap between germline ends came to 4 bases. The CDR3 loop spans 11 amino acids. The germline V gene has CDR1 LGHNT and CDR2 FRNRAP. The CDR3 DNA is TGTGCTAGTGGTTTGGGACGTGAGCAGTTCTTC. It encodes CASGLGREQFF.

The chain is built from TRBV28 and TRBJ1-5; D ambiguous. CDR3 length equals 15 residues. The V gene lost 5 bases and the J gene lost 4 bases, with 15 bases spanning the gap. Germline lookup yields CDR1 MDHEN and CDR2 SYDVKM. The CDR3: CASSRSTAANQPQHF. Here the CDR3 DNA reads TGTGCCAGCAGTCGATCTACGGCGGCGAATCAGCCCCAGCATTTT.

This clonotype was picked up many times. The gene calls are TRBV3-2 and TRBJ1-5. TRBV3-2 is designated a pseudogene. The CDR3 extends over 18 amino acids. CDR3 residues: CASSPRWGGLLSNQPQHF. CDR3 DNA: TGTGCCAGCAGCCCCCGGTGGGGAGGGCTTTTGAGCAATCAGCCCCAGCATTTT.

The chain recombines TRBV29-1 with TRBJ1-1, with D possibly matching TRBD1 (6 bases). V lost 6 bases and J lost 4, with 12 bases in between. Germline V CDR1 and CDR2: SQVTM, ANQGSEA. The CDR3 has 12 residues. The CDR3: CSVHRVTTEAFF. CDR3 nucleotide sequence: TGCAGCGTCCACAGGGTCACCACTGAAGCTTTCTTT. Together with reference TRBV29-1 and TRBJ1-1, the CDR3 gives the full variable domain: SAVISQKPSRDICQRGTSLTIQCQVDSQVTMMFWYRQQPGQSLTLIATANQGSEATYESGFVIDKFPISRPNLTFSTLTVSNMSPEDSSIYLCSVHRVTTEAFFGQGTRLTVV.

There are a few counts of this clonotype. The J gene is TRBJ1-6, the V gene TRBV2; possibly TRBD1 for D (5 bases). The CDR3 has 15 amino acids. CDR1 is SNHLY and CDR2 is FYNNEI in the germline V gene. V lost 2 bases to trimming and J lost 4 bases, with 9 bases between them. Here the CDR3 reads CASSERGVYNSPLHF. CDR3 nucleotide sequence: TGTGCCAGCAGTGAAAGAGGGGTATATAATTCACCCCTCCACTTT.

Comment on this clonotype: A much larger clonotype is one base distant, so this may be a read error. The V and J genes are TRBV20-1 and TRBJ1-5; D is ambiguous. Trimming cost V 6 bases and J 2 bases, with 14 bases left between them. Germline V CDR1 and CDR2: DFQATT, SNEGSKA (reference sequence). This CDR3 has 14 amino acids. The CDR3 nucleotides read TGCAGTGCACGGGGATTCTATGGCAATCAGCCCCAGCATTTT. This encodes CSARGFYGNQPQHF.

This clonotype was observed a few times. This sequence joins TRBV3-1 and TRBJ2-5; D is perhaps TRBD2 (5 bases). CDR1 is LGHDT, CDR2 YNNKEL, per germline (reference sequence). This CDR3 is built from 14 residues. Trimming removed 3 bases at V and 2 bases at J, with 10 bases between. The DNA of the CDR3 is TGTGCCAGCAGCCATTATGGGGAGCAAGAGACCCAGTACTTC. It codes for CASSHYGEQETQYF.

In this sample, this clonotype turned up many times. The chain joins TRBV7-2 to TRBJ1-2; D not resolved. The CDR3 has 13 amino acids. Germline lookup yields CDR1 SGHTA and CDR2 FQGNSA. Trimming removed 1 base from V and 4 bases from J, with 7 bases in between. The CDR3 DNA reads TGTGCCAGCAGCTTAGGCCAGAGCTATGGCTACACCTTC. This codes for CASSLGQSYGYTF.

This clonotype was recorded a few times. The chain has TRBV5-4 and TRBJ1-1, with 9 bases that match TRBD1. The CDR3 is 15 amino acids. V shed 0 bases and J 11 bases; nucleotides not matched to a gene: 11. Germline V gives CDR1 SGHNT, CDR2 YYREEE (reference sequence). In DNA, the CDR3 is TGTGCCAGCAGCTTGGGGTTGTACGGGACAGGGAACGCTTTCTTT. Translated, it gives CASSLGLYGTGNAFF.

This rearrangement joins TRBV3-1 to TRBJ2-1; 8 bases agree with TRBD2. Trimming removed 4 bases from V and 13 bases from J; junction bases left unmatched: 9. The CDR3 is made up of 13 amino acids. Germline CDR1 is LGHDT and CDR2 is YNNKEL (reference sequence). This CDR3 reads CASSPPQRGTQFF. In DNA, the CDR3 is TGTGCCAGCAGCCCTCCTCAGCGGGGGACCCAGTTCTTC.

This chain connects TRBV28 to TRBJ2-7; 8 bases are a match to TRBD1. Looked up from germline, CDR1 is MDHEN and CDR2 is SYDVKM. This CDR3 contains 14 residues. J was trimmed by 2 bases and V by 5 bases; bases with no gene match: 5. CDR3 bases: TGTGCCAGCAGTGTCAGGGGGCCCACCTACGAGCAGTACTTC. Its translation is CASSVRGPTYEQYF.

This clonotype showed up many times. The chain joins TRBV5-1 to TRBJ1-2, with TRBD1 as a possible D gene (5 bases). Germline values: CDR1 SGHRS, CDR2 YFSETQ. Trimming removed 4 bases from V and 5 bases from J, with 27 bases in between. The CDR3 spans 18 residues. The DNA of the CDR3 is TGCGCCAGCAGCCCAGACAGCTTCTCCATAAAGCGGGTTTATGGCTACACCTTC. Translating gives CASSPDSFSIKRVYGYTF.

This clonotype was seen at least ten times. The chain carries TRBV24-1 and TRBJ2-1; 9 bases are shared with TRBD1. The CDR3 loop spans 16 amino acids. Losses at the gene ends were 3 bases for V and 3 bases for J; bases not matched to a gene: 5. Per the germline V gene, CDR1 is KGHDR and CDR2 is SFDVKD. The CDR3 DNA reads TGTGCCACCAGTGATCGGACAGGGGCTTTCTACAATGAGCAGTTCTTC. This codes for CATSDRTGAFYNEQFF.

There are many counts of this clonotype. J is TRBJ2-1 and V is TRBV7-2; 8 bases are a match to TRBD2. The CDR3 has 14 residues. Germline trimming cut 4 bases from V and 9 bases from J; bases unmatched to any gene: 8. Germline assignment: CDR1 SGHTA and CDR2 FQGNSA. The CDR3 sequence: CASSSPGTRSEQFF. The CDR3 nucleotides read TGTGCCAGCAGCTCTCCCGGGACTAGAAGTGAGCAGTTCTTC.

This clonotype came up once. The V and J genes are TRBV6-5 and TRBJ1-6; 8 nucleotides match TRBD1. V lost 5 bases and J lost 10; bases outside the gene matches: 13. The CDR3 extends over 16 amino acids. Germline CDR1 reads MNHEY; CDR2 reads SVGAGI. The CDR3 coding sequence is TGTGCCAGCAGTCGACAGGGGAGGATTCTCGGGTCACCCCTCCACTTT. Its translation is CASSRQGRILGSPLHF.

This clonotype occurred many times. The chain is built from TRBV4-3 and TRBJ2-1; 9 positions match TRBD2. The CDR3 consists of 15 residues. Germline V gene data show CDR1 as LGHNA and CDR2 as YSLEER. After removal of 0 bases from V and 7 bases from J, the junction contained 4 bases not matched to a gene. The CDR3 loop is CASSQERGGLNEQFF. The CDR3 region has the DNA TGCGCCAGCAGCCAAGAGCGGGGGGGCCTAAATGAGCAGTTCTTC.

This clonotype was seen a few times. The CDR3 spells CASSLGLAGEQFF. DNA for the CDR3: TGTGCCAGCAGTCTAGGACTAGCCGGTGAGCAGTTCTTC. The rearrangement links TRBV27 to TRBJ2-1; 8 bases fit TRBD2. The CDR3 is made up of 13 amino acids. After removal of 5 bases from V and 9 bases from J, the junction contained 6 bases not matched to a gene. The V gene's germline CDR1 is MNHEY and CDR2 SMNVEV (reference sequence).

This clonotype was counted many times. At one end the junction does not follow the germline gene, possibly because of a read error. The J gene is TRBJ2-5, the V gene TRBV7-7; 8 positions match TRBD2. This CDR3 is 13 amino acids long. Germline-derived CDR1 and CDR2 are SSHAT and FNYEAQ (reference sequence). This CDR3 reads CASSRGGQETQYF. CDR3 sequence (DNA): TGTGCTAGCAGCCGGGGGGGGCAAGAGACCCAGTACTTC.

This clonotype turned up a few times. The chain uses TRBV5-6 and TRBJ2-1, with a possible D match to TRBD2 (5 bases). The ends were cut back, 3 bases at V and 10 bases at J, with 11 bases in the middle. Per germline, CDR1 SGHDT and CDR2 YYEEEE. The CDR3 covers 12 residues. The CDR3 sequence: CASSSDFNEQFF. Written as DNA, the CDR3 is TGTGCCAGCAGCTCGGACTTCAACGAGCAGTTCTTC.

This clonotype was counted between two and nine times. The chain employs TRBV2 and TRBJ2-2; D tentatively reads TRBD1 or TRBD2 (6 bases each). Germline loops: CDR1 SNHLY, CDR2 FYNNEI. The CDR3 totals 16 residues. V dropped 7 bases and J dropped 2 bases, with 17 bases sitting between them. CDR3 sequence (DNA): TGTGCCAGCACACGGCGCGGGACATCTAACACCGGGGAGCTGTTTTTT. It is translated as CASTRRGTSNTGELFF.

At least ten counts were recorded for this clonotype. The chain links TRBV10-2 to TRBJ1-6; weak D call: TRBD1 (5 bases). Per germline, CDR1 WSHSY and CDR2 SAAADI. The CDR3 runs 15 residues. With 5 bases removed from V and 7 bases from J, the gap between germline ends came to 15 bases. The CDR3 sequence: CASSYTGTVNSPLHF. In nucleotides, the CDR3 is TGCGCCAGCAGTTATACCGGGACGGTCAATTCACCCCTCCACTTT.

This clonotype has ten or more counts. V and J are TRBV27 and TRBJ1-1, with 7 bases aligning to TRBD1. There are 14 residues in the CDR3. Germline V gene sequence: CDR1 MNHEY, CDR2 SMNVEV (reference sequence). The J segment lost 2 bases and the V segment lost 3 bases, leaving 3 bases of the junction unmatched. Here the CDR3 DNA reads TGTGCCAGCAGTTTGGGACAGCCAAACACTGAAGCTTTCTTT. The encoded protein is CASSLGQPNTEAFF.

The rearrangement uses TRBV28 and TRBJ2-7; 9 bases line up with TRBD1. The J segment lost 4 bases and the V segment lost 4 bases, leaving 11 bases of the junction unmatched. The CDR3 loop spans 16 amino acids. Germline V gene lookup returns CDR1 MDHEN and CDR2 SYDVKM. The CDR3 bases are TGTGCCAGCAGTTCCACGACAGGGGGAGAAATGTACGAGCAGTACTTC. The encoded protein is CASSSTTGGEMYEQYF. Full variable domain (missing parts from reference TRBV28 and TRBJ2-7): DVKVTQSSRYLVKRTGEKVFLECVQDMDHENMFWYRQDPGLGLRLIYFSYDVKMKEKGDIPEGYSVSREKKERFSLILESASTNQTSMYLCASSSTTGGEMYEQYFGPGTRLTVT.

The gene calls are TRBV19 and TRBJ2-5; D gene uncertain. The CDR3 totals 13 residues. Trimming shortened V by 3 bases and J by 5 bases, and 10 bases separated the two germline ends. Germline V gene sequence: CDR1 LNHDA, CDR2 SQIVND (reference sequence). CDR3: CASSMSTRETQYF. DNA for the CDR3: TGTGCCAGTAGTATGTCTACTCGGGAGACCCAGTACTTC. The variable domain in full, completed from reference TRBV19 and TRBJ2-5, reads DGGITQSPKYLFRKEGQNVTLSCEQNLNHDAMYWYRQDPGQGLRLIYYSQIVNDFQKGDIAEGYSVSREKKESFPLTVTSAQKNPTAFYLCASSMSTRETQYFGPGTRLLVL.

The chain links TRBV4-3 to TRBJ1-2; D is undetermined. CDR1 is LGHNA and CDR2 is YSLEER in the germline V gene. Trimming left V 8 bases short and J 10 bases short, with 14 bases between. The CDR3 is 11 amino acids. The CDR3 spells CASGSRAVYTF. CDR3 DNA sequence: TGCGCCAGCGGATCGAGGGCCGTCTACACCTTC.

This clonotype was seen ten or more times. The chain employs TRBV28 and TRBJ2-7, with TRBD2 as a possible D gene (6 bases). In germline, CDR1 is MDHEN, CDR2 SYDVKM. V was cut by 5 bases and J by 4 bases, with 24 bases left in between. The CDR3 has 17 residues. CDR3 residues: CASSEVTSTFVPYEQYF. CDR3 nucleotides: TGTGCCAGCAGTGAGGTCACTAGCACATTCGTTCCGTACGAGCAGTACTTC.

The rearrangement uses TRBV20-1 and TRBJ1-4; D is possibly TRBD1 (6 bases). This CDR3 contains 14 residues. Germline V CDR1 and CDR2: DFQATT, SNEGSKA (reference sequence). V lost 0 bases, J lost 6 bases, and 11 bases lay in between. The CDR3 region has the DNA TGCAGTGCTAGAGATCCTCGACAGGATGAAAAACTGTTTTTT. Protein sequence: CSARDPRQDEKLFF.

This clonotype was seen at least ten times. The rearrangement uses TRBV2 and TRBJ2-7; D call uncertain. Germline V gene lookup returns CDR1 SNHLY and CDR2 FYNNEI. The V end lost 5 bases, the J end lost 2 bases, and 10 bases lay between the germline ends. CDR3 length: 13 amino acids. CDR3 sequence (DNA): TGTGCCAGCAGTTCGGACGGACCCTACGAGCAGTACTTC. It translates to CASSSDGPYEQYF. The whole variable domain, remainder taken from reference TRBV2 and TRBJ2-7, is EPEVTQTPSHQVTQMGQEVILRCVPISNHLYFYWYRQILGQKVEFLVSFYNNEISEKSEIFDDQFSVERPDGSNFTLKIRSTKLEDSAMYFCASSSDGPYEQYFGPGTRLTVT.

This clonotype was detected a few times. This rearrangement joins TRBV7-2 to TRBJ2-7; maybe TRBD1 (5 bases). This CDR3 contains 15 residues. Trimming pared 6 bases from V and 2 bases from J, leaving 17 bases between. Germline loops: CDR1 SGHTA, CDR2 FQGNSA. CDR3 sequence (DNA): TGTGCCAGCAGAAGAGACAGCGCCTTAACCTACGAGCAGTACTTC. Translated: CASRRDSALTYEQYF.